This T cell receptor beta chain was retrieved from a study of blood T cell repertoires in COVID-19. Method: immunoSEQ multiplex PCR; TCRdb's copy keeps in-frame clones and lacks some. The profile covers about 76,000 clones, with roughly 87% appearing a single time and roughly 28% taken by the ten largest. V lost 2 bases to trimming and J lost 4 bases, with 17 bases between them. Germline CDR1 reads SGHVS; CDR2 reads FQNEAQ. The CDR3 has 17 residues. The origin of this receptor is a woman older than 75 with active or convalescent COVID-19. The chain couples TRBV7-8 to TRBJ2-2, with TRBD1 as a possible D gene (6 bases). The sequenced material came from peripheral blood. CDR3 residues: CASSLYPGQISTGELFF. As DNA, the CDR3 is TGTGCCAGCAGCTTATACCCCGGACAGATTTCCACCGGGGAGCTGTTTTTT.